One and the same sample provided the 12 T cell receptor beta chains below, sequenced in a study of blood T cell repertoires in COVID-19. Here immunoSEQ multiplex PCR was the method, and the copy in TCRdb shows in-frame clones only, minus some. Among around 370,000 clones, under 95% were seen once, and the ten largest hold 3% to 4%. Sequences were obtained from peripheral blood. All receptors come from a woman aged 18-29 years who had recovered from COVID-19.

This clone showed up just a few times. V usage is TRBV2 and J usage is TRBJ1-1, with 7 bases aligning to TRBD1. With V trimmed by 6 bases and J by 1 base, 5 bases remained unmatched. The CDR3 extends over 14 amino acids. Germline CDR1 reads SNHLY; CDR2 reads FYNNEI. The CDR3 loop reads CASRWTGENTEAFF. The CDR3 coding sequence is TGTGCCAGCAGATGGACAGGTGAGAACACTGAAGCTTTCTTT. Based on the CDR3 plus reference TRBV2 and TRBJ1-1, the full variable domain is EPEVTQTPSHQVTQMGQEVILRCVPISNHLYFYWYRQILGQKVEFLVSFYNNEISEKSEIFDDQFSVERPDGSNFTLKIRSTKLEDSAMYFCASRWTGENTEAFFGQGTRLTVV.

This clone was counted a few times. V is TRBV14 and J is TRBJ1-2; 8 bases are a match to TRBD1. The CDR3 runs to 17 residues. Losses at the gene ends were 3 bases for V and 0 bases for J; bases not matched to a gene: 9. Germline V gene lookup returns CDR1 SGHDN and CDR2 FVKESK. CDR3 sequence reads: CASSHASGGRPNYGYTF. The CDR3, as DNA: TGTGCCAGCAGCCACGCTTCAGGGGGCAGACCTAACTATGGCTACACCTTC.

This sequence joins TRBV24-1 and TRBJ1-1; a possible D gene is TRBD1 (6 bases). CDR3 length: 12 residues. Germline V CDR1 and CDR2: KGHDR, SFDVKD. Trimming stripped 5 bases from V and 6 bases from J, with 9 bases between. This chain's CDR3 is CATSVTGSEAFF. In DNA, the CDR3 is TGTGCCACCAGTGTCACAGGGTCTGAAGCTTTCTTT.

This clone was counted once. The chain couples TRBV6-5 to TRBJ2-1; D remains ambiguous. This CDR3 has 14 residues. Trimming removed 2 bases at V and 7 bases at J, with 12 bases between. Germline V gives CDR1 MNHEY, CDR2 SVGAGI. CDR3 sequence: CASSYGTSANEQFF. CDR3 nucleotide sequence: TGTGCCAGCAGTTACGGTACGAGCGCAAATGAGCAGTTCTTC.

This chain uses TRBV7-9 with TRBJ2-7, with D unresolved. The CDR3 consists of 13 residues. V dropped 5 bases and J dropped 2 bases, with 10 bases sitting between them. CDR1 SEHNR and CDR2 FQNEAQ come from the germline V gene (reference sequence). The CDR3 reads CASSGDKPYEQYV. The CDR3 DNA is TGTGCCAGCAGCGGTGACAAGCCCTACGAGCAGTACGTC.

The CDR3 reads CASSQVSGRDTEAFF. The CDR3 DNA sequence: TGTGCCAGCAGCCAGGTGAGCGGGAGGGACACTGAAGCTTTCTTT. The V gene is TRBV3-1 (or the pseudogene TRBV3-2), the J gene TRBJ1-1, with unresolved D. CDR1 and CDR2 (germline): LGHDT, YNNKEL (reference sequence). Trimming shortened V by 3 bases and J by 3 bases, and 14 bases separated the two germline ends. This CDR3 comprises 15 residues.

The gene calls are TRBV4-3 and TRBJ2-4, with D perhaps TRBD2 (6 bases). CDR3 length: 17 amino acids. The germline gives CDR1 LGHNA, CDR2 YSLEER. The V end was cut by 0 bases, the J end by 2 bases, with 14 bases between. CDR3 nucleotides: TGCGCCAGCAGCCAAGAGGGGCCCGGCGGGACCAAAAACATTCAGTACTTC. Translated, it gives CASSQEGPGGTKNIQYF.

The rearrangement links TRBV10-3 to TRBJ2-1; possible D gene TRBD2, 5 bases. Trimming shortened V by 0 bases and J by 8 bases, and 14 bases separated the two germline ends. The CDR3 length is 15 residues. CDR1 ENHRY and CDR2 SYGVKD come from the germline V gene. The CDR3 protein is CAISESSTEADEQFF. CDR3 DNA: TGTGCCATCAGTGAGTCCTCGACGGAGGCGGATGAGCAGTTCTTC.

The chain is built from TRBV30 and TRBJ1-2; possibly TRBD1 for D (5 bases). The germline V gene has CDR1 GTSNPN and CDR2 SVGIG (reference sequence). V was pared by 3 bases and J by 3 bases, with 11 bases between. The CDR3 length is 13 residues. This CDR3 reads CAWRTGEDYGYTF. Written as DNA, the CDR3 is TGTGCCTGGAGAACAGGTGAAGACTATGGCTACACCTTC.

The rearrangement links TRBV6-5 to TRBJ1-2; no clear D. The CDR3 covers 15 residues. V gave up 2 bases and J gave up 6 bases, with 16 bases separating them. Per germline, CDR1 MNHEY and CDR2 SVGAGI. CDR3 nucleotides: TGTGCCAGCAGTTACCGCGAGGCGATTATAGATGGCTACACCTTC. Translating it yields CASSYREAIIDGYTF.

The V gene is TRBV10-1, the J gene TRBJ2-7; 11 bases are shared with TRBD2. The trim removed 3 bases at V and 0 bases at J, leaving 1 base unmatched. The V gene's germline CDR1 is WNHNN and CDR2 SYGVQD (reference sequence). The CDR3 runs to 15 residues. As DNA, the CDR3 is TGCGCCAGCAGTGAACTAGCGGGAGCCTCCTACGAGCAGTACGTC. As protein: CASSELAGASYEQYV.

V usage is TRBV19 and J usage is TRBJ1-4; the D gene is possibly TRBD1 (6 bases). The CDR3 sequence is 15 residues long. Germline assignment: CDR1 LNHDA and CDR2 SQIVND (reference sequence). Trimming took 3 bases from V and 6 from J, leaving 14 bases between them. The CDR3 spells CASSISGTLDEKLFF. CDR3 nucleotides: TGTGCCAGTAGTATCTCCGGGACACTGGATGAAAAACTGTTTTTT.